This TCR beta chain was recovered during a study of blood T cell repertoires in COVID-19. CDR3 size: 17 residues. The V gene lost 1 base and the J gene lost 3 bases, with 18 bases spanning the gap. Germline assignment: CDR1 MGHRA and CDR2 YSYEKL. Sequencing used immunoSEQ multiplex PCR; TCRdb keeps in-frame clones, though not all of them. The data contain 250,000 to 350,000 clones, around nine tenths of them singletons. Cohort placement rested on clinical history that participants reported themselves. This chain connects TRBV4-1 to TRBJ2-5; possible D gene TRBD1, 6 bases. Material for sequencing was PBMCs or T cells enriched from blood (not recorded which). The clonotype was recovered from a woman in her fifties or sixties who had been exposed to COVID-19. The CDR3 here is CASSQGGMGASKETQYF. The DNA for the CDR3 is TGCGCCAGCAGCCAAGGAGGGATGGGGGCCTCCAAAGAGACCCAGTACTTC.